A single sample gave rise to the 7 T cell receptor beta chains below, sequenced in a study of shared clonotypes between healthy human individuals. The repertoire was sequenced with immunoSEQ multiplex PCR; TCRdb's copy has only in-frame clones and lacks some. This sample carries 550,000 to 700,000 clones, about three quarters of them seen once, and the ten largest clones take 1.5% to 2%. The sample was memory CD4+ T cells sorted from blood. Subset meaning: CD45RA-negative fraction. Source of these receptors: a woman aged 25-40 years in good health.

The chain is built from TRBV18 and TRBJ2-6; 7 nucleotides align to TRBD1. The CDR3 has 14 amino acids. In germline, CDR1 is KGHSH, CDR2 LQKENI. V was pared by 8 bases and J by 4 bases, with 5 bases of the junction left unmatched. The DNA of the CDR3 is TGTGCCAGCGAAGGGGGCTGGGGGGCCAACGTCCTGACTTTC. It translates to CASEGGWGANVLTF.

The chain recombines TRBV9 with TRBJ2-2; possible D gene TRBD2, 5 bases. Germline V CDR1 and CDR2: SGDLS, YYNGEE. V dropped 4 bases and J dropped 6 bases, with 19 bases sitting between them. The CDR3 is 16 residues long. The CDR3 here is CASSPDRDKSAGELFF. The CDR3 coding sequence is TGTGCCAGCAGCCCAGACCGGGATAAGTCGGCCGGGGAGCTGTTTTTT.

This sequence joins TRBV28 and TRBJ2-4; TRBD1 might be the D (6 bases). This CDR3 has 15 residues. CDR1 is MDHEN, CDR2 SYDVKM, per germline. V dropped 6 bases and J dropped 8 bases, with 20 bases sitting between them. DNA of the CDR3: TGTGCCAGCAGCCAAGGGACACTCGCAACGGACATTCAGTACTTC. It yields the protein CASSQGTLATDIQYF.

This clone was observed once. The chain is built from TRBV4-1 and TRBJ1-2; a possible D gene is TRBD1 (6 bases). Trimming took off 1 base at V and 1 base at J, with 13 bases between the two ends. The CDR3 sequence is 16 residues long. Germline V lookup: CDR1 MGHRA, CDR2 YSYEKL. CDR3 nucleotides: TGCGCCAGCAGCCAAGTCGGCACAGGGAGTAACTATGGCTACACCTTC. Translated: CASSQVGTGSNYGYTF.

The rearrangement uses TRBV6-5 and TRBJ1-2; 11 bases fit TRBD1. From germline, CDR1 is MNHEY and CDR2 SVGAGI. The CDR3 length is 14 residues. V lost 6 bases and J lost 5; bases outside the gene matches: 5. In DNA, the CDR3 is TGTGCCAGCAGCGGACAGGGGGCGGGGTATGGCTACACCTTC. This codes for CASSGQGAGYGYTF.

This clone has only one observation. Sequence at one end of the junction differs from germline and may be a read error. The identical CDR3 is also encoded by other nucleotide sequences in the sample. The gene calls are TRBV5-1 and TRBJ1-5; 10 bases align to TRBD1. Looked up from germline, CDR1 is SGHRS and CDR2 is YFSETQ. This CDR3 has 14 residues. CDR3 in amino acids: CASSPGTGAQPQHF. CDR3 nucleotide sequence: TGCGCCAGCAGCCCAGGGACAGGGGCTCAGCCTCAGCATTTT.

CDR3 DNA sequence: TGTGCCAGCAGCTTGGAGGGAGTTCGGGGCAATGAGCAGTTCTTC. It specifies CASSLEGVRGNEQFF. The gene calls are TRBV5-4 and TRBJ2-1, with a weak D call TRBD2 (5 bases). Per the germline V gene, CDR1 is SGHNT and CDR2 is YYREEE (reference sequence). The germline V and J ends were trimmed by 0 bases and 6 bases, with 13 bases remaining between them. This CDR3 is built from 15 residues.